This entry is about one TCR beta chain. The antigen it binds to is not known. No qualities accompany the bases; no much larger clone lies one base away. This sample was included in a study of blood T cell repertoires in COVID-19 (dated by TCRdb to about 2020). A note on the overall study: Samples covering the acute and convalescent phases of COVID-19 were provided by collaborators in the United States, Italy and Spain. The material from the prospective study consisted of cDNA or gDNA derived from T cells, B-cell-depleted T cells, or PBMCs. Subjects who had been exposed to COVID-19, were actively infected with it, or had recovered from it provided the deeply sampled blood TCRbeta repertoires that made up the dataset. The repertoires were released in a freely available public database intended as a resource for research on the immune response to SARS-CoV-2. The samples were drawn from two sources: the first 160 participants of the ongoing ImmuneRACE study, and 1,200 or so subjects contributed by 6 global collaborators. Sample metadata almost always included a de-identified subject ID, COVID-19 status, age in years and sex. HLA class I and class II types, where available, came from metadata supplied by the sample provider rather than from assay-based typing. What the authors observed across the whole study: The amount of clinical and demographic metadata varied by source and participant and was provided uncurated.

Whole blood was collected in K2EDTA tubes by collaborating institutions according to the institutions' own protocols. Collaborator samples were shipped for TCRbeta analysis as frozen whole blood, isolated PBMCs, or DNA extracted from either sample type. The trim is 6 bases for V and 5 bases for J, with a gap of 6 bases between the germline ends. The CDR3 starts with the cysteine, ends with the phenylalanine, and has 11 residues. Only the CDR3 region is kept as DNA, spanning 33 bases read in frame from base 1. The germline V gene encodes CDR1 MNHEY and CDR2 SMNVEV (reference sequence). The immunoSEQ Assay, a bias-controlled multiplex PCR, was used to amplify TCRbeta CDR3 regions from genomic DNA. Concerning the study's data processing: The number of nucleated cells in each sample was estimated by amplification of reference gene primers within the assay. To quantify the absolute abundance of each unique TCRbeta CDR3 rearrangement, sequence reads were collapsed and filtered. For each sample, productive Simpson clonality was calculated by taking the square root of Simpson's diversity index across productive rearrangements. The source is immuneACCESS, and TCRdb retained only in-frame sequences with V and J called. Part of the clones is not carried over; for the studies checked, unresolved V genes explain less than half of this, and the remainder is unexplained. The DNA was the basis for D and trimming; V, J and clone size are from that table. The sample profile shows fewer than 85,000 clones; about four fifths of them were found once. Jointly, the top ten make up approximately 15% of the sample.

Recombination joined TRBV27 with TRBJ2-3; the D gene lacks a confident call. The TCR sequence derives from a woman in her sixties with acute or convalescent COVID-19. The material sequenced was peripheral blood. The DNA reads as follows: TGTGCCAGCAGATTTATAGATACGCAGTATTTT. Its product reads: CASRFIDTQYF.